These T cell receptor beta chains were read from a single sample in a study of memory CD4+ T cells and cytomegalovirus serostatus. Only in-frame clones appear in the TCRdb table, and some are missing; sequencing was by immunoSEQ multiplex PCR. This table has about 61,000 clones, 75% to 85% appearing once. Specimen: memory CD4+ T cells from blood. The receptors shown here come from an adult in good health and CMV-seronegative. Each CDR3 is given with its conserved first and last residue. The D gene is left open where the match is weak. Clone size is not always given. Where it is, it says once, few, many or a class for expanded clones.

j_call,d_call,clone_size,v_call,cdr3_nt,cdr3_aa
TRBJ2-5,TRBD1,NA,TRBV6-5,TGTGCCAGCAGCGCCACAGGGGAGAGGGAGACCCAGTACTTC,CASSATGERETQYF
TRBJ2-5,NA,NA,TRBV7-8,TGTGCCAGCAGCTCGGATCGGGGAGAGACCCAGTACTTC,CASSSDRGETQYF
TRBJ1-1,NA,NA,TRBV18,TGTGCCAGCTCATCGGATGGGACTGAAGCTTTCTTT,CASSSDGTEAFF
TRBJ2-5,NA,NA,TRBV5-1,TGCGCCAGCAGCCTTGGGACCGCCCAAGAGACCCAGTACTTC,CASSLGTAQETQYF
TRBJ2-7,NA,NA,TRBV5-6,TGTGCCAGCAGCGGTGGCTCCTACGAGCAGTACTTC,CASSGGSYEQYF
TRBJ2-2,TRBD1,NA,TRBV5-1,TGCGCCAGCAGCTTTACTATACCGGGACAGGGGGTTTCCGGGGAGCTGTTTTTT,CASSFTIPGQGVSGELFF
TRBJ2-3,NA,NA,TRBV7-3,TGTGCCAGCAGCCCGCAACCGAGCGTAAGCACAGATACGCAGTATTTT,CASSPQPSVSTDTQYF
TRBJ1-6,NA,NA,TRBV6-1,TGTGCCAGCAGTGTCCGGGACGGGAATTCACCCCTCCACTTT,CASSVRDGNSPLHF
TRBJ1-2,TRBD1,few,TRBV28,TGTGCCAGCAGATTGACAGGGGTCGGCTATGGCTACACCTTC,CASRLTGVGYGYTF
TRBJ2-1,TRBD2,NA,TRBV9,TGTGCCAGCAGCGTAGCGCGGACTAGCGGGGGAAAGGATGAGCAGTTCTTC,CASSVARTSGGKDEQFF